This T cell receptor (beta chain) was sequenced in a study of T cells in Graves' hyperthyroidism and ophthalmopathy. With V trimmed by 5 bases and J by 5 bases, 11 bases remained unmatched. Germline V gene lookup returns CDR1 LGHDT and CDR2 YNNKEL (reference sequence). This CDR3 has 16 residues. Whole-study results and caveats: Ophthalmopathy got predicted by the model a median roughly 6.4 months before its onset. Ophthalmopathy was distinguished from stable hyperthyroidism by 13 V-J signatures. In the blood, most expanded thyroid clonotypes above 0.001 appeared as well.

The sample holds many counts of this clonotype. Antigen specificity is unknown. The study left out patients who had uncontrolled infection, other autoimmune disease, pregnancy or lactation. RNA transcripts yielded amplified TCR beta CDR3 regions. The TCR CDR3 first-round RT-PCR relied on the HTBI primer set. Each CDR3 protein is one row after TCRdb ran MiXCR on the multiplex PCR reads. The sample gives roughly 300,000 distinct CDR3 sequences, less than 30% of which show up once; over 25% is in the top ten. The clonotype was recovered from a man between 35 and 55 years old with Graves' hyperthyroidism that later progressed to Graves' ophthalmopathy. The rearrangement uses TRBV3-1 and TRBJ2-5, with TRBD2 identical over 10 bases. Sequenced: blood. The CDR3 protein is CASSVGQREGWETQYF. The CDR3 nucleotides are TGTGCCAGCAGCGTAGGGCAGCGGGAGGGCTGGGAGACCCAGTACTTC.